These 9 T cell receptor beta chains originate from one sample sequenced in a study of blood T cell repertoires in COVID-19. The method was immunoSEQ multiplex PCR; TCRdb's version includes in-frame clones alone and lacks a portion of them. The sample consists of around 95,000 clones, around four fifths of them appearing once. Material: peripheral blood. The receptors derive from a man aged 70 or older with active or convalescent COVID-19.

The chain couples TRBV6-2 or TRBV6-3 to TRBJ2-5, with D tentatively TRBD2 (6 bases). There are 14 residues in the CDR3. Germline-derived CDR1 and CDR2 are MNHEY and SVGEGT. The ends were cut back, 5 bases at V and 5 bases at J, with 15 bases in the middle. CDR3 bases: TGTGCCAGCAGTCCCCGACTTGGGGGGGAGACCCAGTACTTC. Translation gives CASSPRLGGETQYF.

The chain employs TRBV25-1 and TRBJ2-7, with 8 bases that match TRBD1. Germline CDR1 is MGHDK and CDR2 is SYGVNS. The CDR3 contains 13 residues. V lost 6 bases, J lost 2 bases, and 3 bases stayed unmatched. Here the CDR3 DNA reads TGTGCCAGCAGCAGGACAGGGACCTACGAGCAGTACTTC. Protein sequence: CASSRTGTYEQYF.

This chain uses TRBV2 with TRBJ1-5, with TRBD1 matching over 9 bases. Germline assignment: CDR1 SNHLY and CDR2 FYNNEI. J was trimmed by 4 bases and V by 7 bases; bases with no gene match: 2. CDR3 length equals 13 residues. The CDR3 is CASKGTGNQPQHF. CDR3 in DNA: TGTGCCAGCAAAGGGACAGGGAATCAGCCCCAGCATTTT.

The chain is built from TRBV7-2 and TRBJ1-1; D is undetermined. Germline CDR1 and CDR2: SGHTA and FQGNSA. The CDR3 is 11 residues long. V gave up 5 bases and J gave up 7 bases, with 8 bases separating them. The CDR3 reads CASSARSEAFF. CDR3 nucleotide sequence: TGTGCCAGCAGCGCCAGAAGTGAAGCTTTCTTT.

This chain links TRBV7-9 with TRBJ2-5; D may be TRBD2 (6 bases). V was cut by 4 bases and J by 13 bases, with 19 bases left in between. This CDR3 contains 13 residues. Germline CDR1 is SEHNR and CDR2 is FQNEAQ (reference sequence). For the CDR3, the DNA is TGTGCCAGCAGCTCGGACTACCGTAATGGCGGGTACTTC. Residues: CASSSDYRNGGYF.

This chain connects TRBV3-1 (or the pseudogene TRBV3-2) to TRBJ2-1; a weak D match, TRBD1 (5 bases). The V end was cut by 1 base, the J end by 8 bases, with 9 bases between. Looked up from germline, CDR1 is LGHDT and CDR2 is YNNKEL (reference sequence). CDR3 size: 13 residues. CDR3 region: CASSQGGTYEQFF. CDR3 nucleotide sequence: TGTGCCAGCAGCCAAGGGGGCACGTATGAGCAGTTCTTC.

CDR3 protein: CASSLDRNTEAFF. The DNA of the CDR3 is TGTGCCAGCAGCCTGGACAGGAACACTGAAGCTTTCTTT. The chain uses TRBV2 and TRBJ1-1, with D possibly TRBD1 on 6 matching bases. Trimming shortened V by 6 bases and J by 1 base, and 9 bases separated the two germline ends. This CDR3 has 13 amino acids. Germline lookup yields CDR1 SNHLY and CDR2 FYNNEI.

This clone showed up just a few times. The CDR3 DNA is TGTGCCAGCAGCTACTGGACTAGTGAAGAAGAGACCCAGTACTTC. Translating gives CASSYWTSEEETQYF. The V call is TRBV9, the J call TRBJ2-5, with 7 bases fitting TRBD2. Germline V lookup: CDR1 SGDLS, CDR2 YYNGEE. Trimming cost V 4 bases and J 3 bases; bases outside gene matches: 9. There are 15 residues in the CDR3.

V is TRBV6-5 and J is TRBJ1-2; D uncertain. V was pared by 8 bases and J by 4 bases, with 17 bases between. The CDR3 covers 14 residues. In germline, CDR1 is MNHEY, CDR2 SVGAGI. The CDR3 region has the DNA TGTGCCAGCCTACCCAAGCAGGTTACCTATGGCTACACCTTC. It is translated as CASLPKQVTYGYTF.